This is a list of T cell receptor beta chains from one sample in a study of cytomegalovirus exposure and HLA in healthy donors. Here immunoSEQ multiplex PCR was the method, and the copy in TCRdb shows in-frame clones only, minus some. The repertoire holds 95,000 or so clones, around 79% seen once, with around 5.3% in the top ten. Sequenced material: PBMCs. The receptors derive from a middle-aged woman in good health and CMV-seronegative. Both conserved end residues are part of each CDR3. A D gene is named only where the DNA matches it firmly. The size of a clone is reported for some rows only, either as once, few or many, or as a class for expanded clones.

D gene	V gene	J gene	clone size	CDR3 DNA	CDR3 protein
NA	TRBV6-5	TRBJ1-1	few	TGTGCCAGCAGTGGGGGCCTCATGAACACTGAAGCTTTCTTT	CASSGGLMNTEAFF
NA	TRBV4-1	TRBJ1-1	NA	TGCGCCAGCAGCCAAGTAAGCAGGGGAGGGACTGAAGCTTTCTTT	CASSQVSRGGTEAFF
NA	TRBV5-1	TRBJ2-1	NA	TGCGCCAGCAGCTTGGAGCCACAGGGCTCCTACAATGAGCAGTTCTTC	CASSLEPQGSYNEQFF
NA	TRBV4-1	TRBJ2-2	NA	TGCGCCAGCAGCCAAGTTACAGGGCGGAACACCGGGGAGCTGTTTTTT	CASSQVTGRNTGELFF
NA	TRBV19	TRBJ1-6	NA	TGTGCCAGTAGTATAGCCTCCAGGGTGTATTCACCCCTCCACTTT	CASSIASRVYSPLHF
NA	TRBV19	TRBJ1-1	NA	TGTGCCAGTAGTATAAGCCTGGACACTGAAGCTTTCTTT	CASSISLDTEAFF
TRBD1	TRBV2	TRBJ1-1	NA	TGTGCCAGCAGATACCGGGACAGGGGGCGCAGCACTGAAGCTTTCTTT	CASRYRDRGRSTEAFF
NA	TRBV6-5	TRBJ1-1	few	TGTGCCAGCAGTTACGACAGGAGGAACACTGAAGCTTTCTTT	CASSYDRRNTEAFF
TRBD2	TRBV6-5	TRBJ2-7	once	TGTGCCAGCAGAACGGGGGGGGATTTGCAGTACTTC	CASRTGGDLQYF
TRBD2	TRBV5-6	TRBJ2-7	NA	TGTGCCAGCAGCTTGGCGGCTGCGAGCGGGGAATACGAGCAGTACTTC	CASSLAAASGEYEQYF
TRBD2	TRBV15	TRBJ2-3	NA	TGTGCCACCAGCAGAGATTCGAGGACGGGGGGTGTGGTAGATACGCAGTATTTT	CATSRDSRTGGVVDTQYF
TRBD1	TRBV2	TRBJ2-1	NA	TGTGCCAGCAGACCCAGGGGGAACTCCTACAATGAGCAGTTCTTC	CASRPRGNSYNEQFF
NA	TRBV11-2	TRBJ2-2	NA	TGTGCCAGCAGCTTACTCAGAGGGACCGGGGAGCTGTTTTTT	CASSLLRGTGELFF
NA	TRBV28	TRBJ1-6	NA	TGTGCCAGCAGAAACAGGGTCTCGGGATCACCCCTCCACTTT	CASRNRVSGSPLHF
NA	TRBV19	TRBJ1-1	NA	TGTGCCAGTAGATCAAACAGGGAGAACACTGAAGCTTTCTTT	CASRSNRENTEAFF
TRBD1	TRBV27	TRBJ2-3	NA	TGTGCCAGCAGTTCCTTCGGGACAGGGGCGAACAGAGGTACGCAGTATTTT	CASSSFGTGANRGTQYF
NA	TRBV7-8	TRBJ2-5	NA	TGTGCCAGCAGCTTTTCCATCCCAGGAGAGACCCAGTACTTC	CASSFSIPGETQYF
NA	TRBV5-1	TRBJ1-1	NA	TGCGCCAGCAGCTCCCGCCGGGGGGTAAATGACACTGAAGCTTTCTTT	CASSSRRGVNDTEAFF
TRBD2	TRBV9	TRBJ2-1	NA	TGTGCCAGCAGCCCCACCGGGACTAGCGGCTACAATGAGCAGTTCTTC	CASSPTGTSGYNEQFF
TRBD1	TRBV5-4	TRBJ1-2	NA	TGTGCCAGCAGCCGGGACAGGAACTATGGCTACACCTTC	CASSRDRNYGYTF
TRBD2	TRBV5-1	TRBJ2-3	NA	TGCGCCAGCAGCCCTAGCGGGACTACAGATACGCAGTATTTT	CASSPSGTTDTQYF
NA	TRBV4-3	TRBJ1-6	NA	TGCGCCAGCAGCCAAGAGAAGAGTTCACCCCTCCACTTT	CASSQEKSSPLHF
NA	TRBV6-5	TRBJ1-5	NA	TGTGCCAGCAGTAAAGGACGGGGAAATCAGCCCCAGCATTTT	CASSKGRGNQPQHF
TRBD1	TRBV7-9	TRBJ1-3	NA	TGTGCCAGCAGCCCTTGGAGAGCCGGGACAGATGGAAACACCATATATTTT	CASSPWRAGTDGNTIYF
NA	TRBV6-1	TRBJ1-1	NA	TGTGCCAGCAGTGAAGCGAGCGCGGGGAACACTGAAGCTTTCTTT	CASSEASAGNTEAFF
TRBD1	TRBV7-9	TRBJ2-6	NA	TGTGCCAGCAGCTTAGGGGACAGTCTTCCCTCTGGGGCCAACGTCCTGACTTTC	CASSLGDSLPSGANVLTF
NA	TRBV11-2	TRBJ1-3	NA	TGTGCCAGCAGCATCAGGGCTGGTGAAAACACCATATATTTT	CASSIRAGENTIYF
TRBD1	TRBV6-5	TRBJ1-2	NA	TGTGCCAGCAGGACGGGACAGAACTATGGCTACACCTTC	CASRTGQNYGYTF
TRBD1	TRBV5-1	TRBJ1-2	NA	TGCGCCAGCAGCCCGACAGGGATCAACTATGGCTACACCTTC	CASSPTGINYGYTF
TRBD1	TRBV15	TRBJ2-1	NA	TGTGCCACCAGCAGCGAGACAGGGGGCATTTACAATGAGCAGTTCTTC	CATSSETGGIYNEQFF
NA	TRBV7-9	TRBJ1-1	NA	TGTGCCAGCAGTAACAGTATGAACACTGAAGCTTTCTTT	CASSNSMNTEAFF
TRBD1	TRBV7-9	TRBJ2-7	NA	TGTGCCAGCAGCGGCAGATCAGGGGGCCACGAGCAGTACTTC	CASSGRSGGHEQYF
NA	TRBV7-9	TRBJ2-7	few	TGTGCCAGCAGCGCGACCTACGAGCAGTACTTC	CASSATYEQYF
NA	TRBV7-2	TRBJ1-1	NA	TGTGCCAGCAGCTCCAGAGGGGGAGGGGCATGGACTGAAGCTTTCTTT	CASSSRGGGAWTEAFF
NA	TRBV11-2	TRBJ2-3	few	TGTGCCAGCAGCTTAGGCCTAGCTTCCACAGATACGCAGTATTTT	CASSLGLASTDTQYF
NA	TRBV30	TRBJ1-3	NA	TGTGCCTGGAGTCGACACAGGGCTTCTGGAAACACCATATATTTT	CAWSRHRASGNTIYF
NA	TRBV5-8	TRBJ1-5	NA	TGTGCCAGCAGCTTGGGTCGTGGGGCAAGTAGCAATCAGCCCCAGCATTTT	CASSLGRGASSNQPQHF
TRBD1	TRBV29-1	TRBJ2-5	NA	TGCAGCGCCTGGGGACAGTGGCAAGAGACCCAGTACTTC	CSAWGQWQETQYF
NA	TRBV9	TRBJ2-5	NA	TGTGCCAGCAGCGTAACTCCTACAGGGATCCAAGAGACCCAGTACTTC	CASSVTPTGIQETQYF
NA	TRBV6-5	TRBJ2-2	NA	TGTGCCAGCAGTTTTTCCGGCGGGGAGAACACCGGGGAGCTGTTTTTT	CASSFSGGENTGELFF
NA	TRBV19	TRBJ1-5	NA	TGTGCCAGTAGTATAGAGCGGAATCAGCCCCAGCATTTT	CASSIERNQPQHF
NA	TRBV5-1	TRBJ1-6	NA	TGCGCCAGCAGCCGGGCAGGGTCTAATAATTCACCCCTCCACTTT	CASSRAGSNNSPLHF
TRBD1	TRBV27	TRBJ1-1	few	TGTGCCAGCAGCCTAGAGACAGGGGCCACTGAAGCTTTCTTT	CASSLETGATEAFF
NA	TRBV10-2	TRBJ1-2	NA	TGCGCCAGCATGACAGGTACACCCACTCATGGCTACACCTTC	CASMTGTPTHGYTF
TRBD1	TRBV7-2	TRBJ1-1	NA	TGTGCCAGCAGCTTCCCGGACAGGGGCTTGAACACTGAAGCTTTCTTT	CASSFPDRGLNTEAFF
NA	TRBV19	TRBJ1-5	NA	TGTGCCAGTAGTGAACTTCCAGGGGAGAGAAGCAATCAGCCCCAGCATTTT	CASSELPGERSNQPQHF
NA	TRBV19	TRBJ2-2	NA	TGTGCCATCGGGACATCCAACACCGGGGAGCTGTTTTTT	CAIGTSNTGELFF
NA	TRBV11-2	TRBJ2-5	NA	TGTGCCAGCAGCTTATCTAGCTTCGGGGAGACCCAGTACTTC	CASSLSSFGETQYF
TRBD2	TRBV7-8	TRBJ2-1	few	TGTGCCAGCAGCTTAGCGTTGACTAGCGGGGTCAATGAGCAGTTCTTC	CASSLALTSGVNEQFF
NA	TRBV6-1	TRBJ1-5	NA	TGTGCCAGCAGTGCGGGAGGTAGCAATCAGCCCCAGCATTTT	CASSAGGSNQPQHF
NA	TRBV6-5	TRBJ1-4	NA	TGTGCCAGCAGTTATACGTCGGGGGGAAAACTGTTTTTT	CASSYTSGGKLFF